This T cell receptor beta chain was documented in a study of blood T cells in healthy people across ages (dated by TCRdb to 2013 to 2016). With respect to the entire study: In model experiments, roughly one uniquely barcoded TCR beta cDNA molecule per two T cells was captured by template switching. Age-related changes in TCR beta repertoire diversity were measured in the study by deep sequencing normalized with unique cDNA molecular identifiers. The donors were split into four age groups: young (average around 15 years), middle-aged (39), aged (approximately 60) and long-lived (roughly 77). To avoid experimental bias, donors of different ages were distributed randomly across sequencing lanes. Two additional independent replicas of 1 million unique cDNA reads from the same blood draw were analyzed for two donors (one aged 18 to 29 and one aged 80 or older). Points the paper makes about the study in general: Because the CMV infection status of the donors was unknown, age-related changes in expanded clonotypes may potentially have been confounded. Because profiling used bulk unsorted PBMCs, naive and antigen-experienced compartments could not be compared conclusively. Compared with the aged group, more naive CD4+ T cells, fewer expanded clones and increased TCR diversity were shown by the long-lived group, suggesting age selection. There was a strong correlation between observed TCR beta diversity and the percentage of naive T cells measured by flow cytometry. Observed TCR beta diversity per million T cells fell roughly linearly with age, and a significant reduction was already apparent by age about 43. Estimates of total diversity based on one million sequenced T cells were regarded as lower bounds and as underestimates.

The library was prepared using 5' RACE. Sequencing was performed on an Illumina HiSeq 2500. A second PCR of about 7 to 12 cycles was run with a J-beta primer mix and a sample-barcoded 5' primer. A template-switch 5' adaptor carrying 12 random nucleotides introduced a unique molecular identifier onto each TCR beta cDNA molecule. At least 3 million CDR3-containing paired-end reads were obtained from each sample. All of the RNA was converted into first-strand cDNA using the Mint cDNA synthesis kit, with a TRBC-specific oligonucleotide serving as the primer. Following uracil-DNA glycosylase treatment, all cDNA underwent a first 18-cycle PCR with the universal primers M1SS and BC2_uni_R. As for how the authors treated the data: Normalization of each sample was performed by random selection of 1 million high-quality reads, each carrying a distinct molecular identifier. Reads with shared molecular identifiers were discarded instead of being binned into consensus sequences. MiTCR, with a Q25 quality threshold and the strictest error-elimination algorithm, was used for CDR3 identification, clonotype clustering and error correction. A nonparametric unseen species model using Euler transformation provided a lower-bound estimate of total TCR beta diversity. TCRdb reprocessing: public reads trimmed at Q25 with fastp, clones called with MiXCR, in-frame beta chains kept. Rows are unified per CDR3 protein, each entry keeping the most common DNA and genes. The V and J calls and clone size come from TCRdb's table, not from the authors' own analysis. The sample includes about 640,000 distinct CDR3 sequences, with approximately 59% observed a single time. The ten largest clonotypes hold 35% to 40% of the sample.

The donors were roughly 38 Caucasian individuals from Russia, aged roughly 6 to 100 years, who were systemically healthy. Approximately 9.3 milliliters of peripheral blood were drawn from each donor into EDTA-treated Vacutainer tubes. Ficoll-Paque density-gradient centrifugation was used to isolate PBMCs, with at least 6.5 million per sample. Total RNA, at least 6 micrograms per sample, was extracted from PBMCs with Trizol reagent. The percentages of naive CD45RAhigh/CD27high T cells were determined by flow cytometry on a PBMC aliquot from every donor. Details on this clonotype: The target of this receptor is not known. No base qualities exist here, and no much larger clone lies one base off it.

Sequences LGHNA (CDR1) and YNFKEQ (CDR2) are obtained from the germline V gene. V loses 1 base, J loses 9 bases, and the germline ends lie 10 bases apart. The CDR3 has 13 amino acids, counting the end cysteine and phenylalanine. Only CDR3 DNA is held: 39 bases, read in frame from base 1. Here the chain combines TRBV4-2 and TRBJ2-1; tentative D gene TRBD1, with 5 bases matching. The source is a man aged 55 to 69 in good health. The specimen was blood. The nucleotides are TGTGCCAGCAGCCAAGTAAGCAGGGCTGAGCAGTTCTTC. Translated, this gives CASSQVSRAEQFF.